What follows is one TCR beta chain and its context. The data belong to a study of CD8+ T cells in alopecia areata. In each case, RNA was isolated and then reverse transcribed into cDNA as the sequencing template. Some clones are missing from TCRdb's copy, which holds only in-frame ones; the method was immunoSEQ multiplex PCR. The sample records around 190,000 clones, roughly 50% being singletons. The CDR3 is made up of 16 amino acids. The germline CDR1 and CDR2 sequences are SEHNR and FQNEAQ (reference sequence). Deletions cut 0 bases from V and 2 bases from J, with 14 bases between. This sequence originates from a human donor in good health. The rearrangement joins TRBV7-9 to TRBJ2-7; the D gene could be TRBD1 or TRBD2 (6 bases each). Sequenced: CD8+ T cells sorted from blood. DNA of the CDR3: TGTGCCAGCAGCTTAGCGGTGGGGGGCTACACCTACGAGCAGTACTTC. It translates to CASSLAVGGYTYEQYF.